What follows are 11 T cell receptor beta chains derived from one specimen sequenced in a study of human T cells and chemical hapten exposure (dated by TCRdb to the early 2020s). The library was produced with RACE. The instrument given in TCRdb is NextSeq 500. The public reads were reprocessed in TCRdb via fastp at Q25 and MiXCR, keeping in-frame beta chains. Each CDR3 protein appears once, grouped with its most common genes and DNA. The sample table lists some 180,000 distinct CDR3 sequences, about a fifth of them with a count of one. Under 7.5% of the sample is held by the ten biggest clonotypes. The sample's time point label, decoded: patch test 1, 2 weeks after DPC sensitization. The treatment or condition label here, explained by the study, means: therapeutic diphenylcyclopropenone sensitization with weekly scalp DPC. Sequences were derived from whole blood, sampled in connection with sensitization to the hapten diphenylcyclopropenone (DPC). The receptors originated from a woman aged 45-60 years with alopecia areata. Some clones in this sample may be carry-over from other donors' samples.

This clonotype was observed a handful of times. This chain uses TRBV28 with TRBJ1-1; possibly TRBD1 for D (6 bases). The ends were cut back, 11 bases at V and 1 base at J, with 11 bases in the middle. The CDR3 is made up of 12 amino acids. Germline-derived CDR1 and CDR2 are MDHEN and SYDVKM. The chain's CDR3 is CALGHPNTEAFF. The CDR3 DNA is TGTGCCTTGGGACATCCGAACACTGAAGCTTTCTTT.

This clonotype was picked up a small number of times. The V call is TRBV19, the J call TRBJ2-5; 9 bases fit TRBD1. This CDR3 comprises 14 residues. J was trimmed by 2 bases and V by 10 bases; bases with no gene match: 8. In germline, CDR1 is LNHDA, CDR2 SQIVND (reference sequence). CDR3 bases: TGTGCCACATCACAGGGGGCATCACAAGAGACCCAGTACTTC. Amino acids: CATSQGASQETQYF.

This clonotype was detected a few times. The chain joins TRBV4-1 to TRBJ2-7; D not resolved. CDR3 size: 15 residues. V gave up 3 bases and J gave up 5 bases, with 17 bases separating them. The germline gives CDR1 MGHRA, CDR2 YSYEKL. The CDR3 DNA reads TGCGCCAGCAGCCAGGTTTTCCCTAGAGCCCACGAGCAGTACTTC. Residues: CASSQVFPRAHEQYF.

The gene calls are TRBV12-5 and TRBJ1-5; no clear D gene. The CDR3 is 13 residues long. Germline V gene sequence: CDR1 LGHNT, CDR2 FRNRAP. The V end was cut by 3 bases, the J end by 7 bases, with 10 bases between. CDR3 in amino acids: CASGFGVGQPQHF. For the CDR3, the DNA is TGTGCTAGTGGTTTTGGGGTAGGCCAGCCCCAGCATTTT.

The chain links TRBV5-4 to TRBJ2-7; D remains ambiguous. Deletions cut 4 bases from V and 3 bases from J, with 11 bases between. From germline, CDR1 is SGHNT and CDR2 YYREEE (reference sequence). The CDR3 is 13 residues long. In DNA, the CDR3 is TGTGCCAGCAGCCTTCCCTCCCTCTACGAGCAGTACTTC. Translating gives CASSLPSLYEQYF.

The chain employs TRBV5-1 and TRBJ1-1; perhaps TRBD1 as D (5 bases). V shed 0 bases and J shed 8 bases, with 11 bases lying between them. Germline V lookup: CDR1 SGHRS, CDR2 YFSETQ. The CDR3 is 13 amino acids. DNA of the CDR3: TGCGCCAGCAGCTTGGCCAAGGCAGGGGAAGCTTTCTTT. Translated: CASSLAKAGEAFF.

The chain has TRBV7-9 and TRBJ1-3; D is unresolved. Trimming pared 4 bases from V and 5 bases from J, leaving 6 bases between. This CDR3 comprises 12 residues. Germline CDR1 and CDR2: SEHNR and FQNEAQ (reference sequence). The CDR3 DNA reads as TGTGCCAGCAGCTCCGACAGAAACACCATATATTTT. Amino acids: CASSSDRNTIYF. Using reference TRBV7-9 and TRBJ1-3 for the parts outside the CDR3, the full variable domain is DTGVSQNPRHKITKRGQNVTFRCDPISEHNRLYWYRQTLGQGPEFLTYFQNEAQLEKSRLLSDRFSAERPKGSFSTLEIQRTEQGDSAMYLCASSSDRNTIYFGEGSWLTVV.

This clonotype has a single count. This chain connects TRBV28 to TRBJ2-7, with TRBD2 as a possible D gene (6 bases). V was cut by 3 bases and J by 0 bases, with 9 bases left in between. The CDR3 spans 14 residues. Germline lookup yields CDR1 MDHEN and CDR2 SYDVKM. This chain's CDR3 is CASSFPGLSYEQYF. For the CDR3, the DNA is TGTGCCAGCAGTTTCCCGGGACTCTCCTACGAGCAGTACTTC.

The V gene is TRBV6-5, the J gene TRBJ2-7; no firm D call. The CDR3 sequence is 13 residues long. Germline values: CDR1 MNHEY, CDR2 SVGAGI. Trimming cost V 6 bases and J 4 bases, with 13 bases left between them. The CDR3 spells CASRRLETYEQYF. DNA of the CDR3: TGTGCCAGCAGGAGGCTAGAGACGTACGAGCAGTACTTC.

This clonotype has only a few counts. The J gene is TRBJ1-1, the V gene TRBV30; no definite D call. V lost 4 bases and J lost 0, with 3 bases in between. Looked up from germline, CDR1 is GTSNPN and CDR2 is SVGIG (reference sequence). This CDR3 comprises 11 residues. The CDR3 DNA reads TGTGCCTGGATCGTGAACACTGAAGCTTTCTTT. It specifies CAWIVNTEAFF.

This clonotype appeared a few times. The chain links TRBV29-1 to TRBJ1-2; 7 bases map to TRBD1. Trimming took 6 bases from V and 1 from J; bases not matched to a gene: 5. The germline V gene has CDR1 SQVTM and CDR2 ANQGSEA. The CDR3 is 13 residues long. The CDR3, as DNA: TGCAGCGTGGGGGGACAGTATAACTATGGCTACACCTTC. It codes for CSVGGQYNYGYTF. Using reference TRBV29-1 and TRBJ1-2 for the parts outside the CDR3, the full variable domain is SAVISQKPSRDICQRGTSLTIQCQVDSQVTMMFWYRQQPGQSLTLIATANQGSEATYESGFVIDKFPISRPNLTFSTLTVSNMSPEDSSIYLCSVGGQYNYGYTFGSGTRLTVV.